The present TCR beta chain was sequenced within a study of cytomegalovirus exposure and HLA in healthy donors. Study-level results: In vitro assays verified that a few CMV-associated chains recognized CMV antigens specifically.

Concerning this clone: Its antigen is not identified.

Primers: 60 Vbeta forward and 13 Jbeta reverse. Here immunoSEQ multiplex PCR was the method, and the copy in TCRdb shows in-frame clones only, minus some. The data show about 120,000 clones, with about 64% seen just once and about 8.5% held by the top ten. Sequencing was carried out using PBMCs. This receptor was obtained from a young man in good health and CMV-seropositive.

The DNA for the CDR3 is TGTGCCAGCAGTGACGGTGAGCAGTTCTTC. Its translation is CASSDGEQFF. The chain couples TRBV2 to TRBJ2-1; no clear D gene. Germline values: CDR1 SNHLY, CDR2 FYNNEI. The CDR3 totals 10 residues. Trimming shortened V by 3 bases and J by 9 bases, and 3 bases separated the two germline ends.